The subject of this entry is one TCR beta chain. Its antigen remains undetermined. The input lacks base qualities; no much larger clone sits a single base away. This entry comes from a study of blood T cell repertoires in COVID-19 (dated by TCRdb to about 2020). Study-wide context: Collaborator samples came from the United States, Italy and Spain and covered acute and convalescent phases of COVID-19. The prospective study material was composed of cDNA or gDNA derived from T cells, B-cell-depleted T cells, or PBMCs. Deeply sampled blood TCRbeta repertoires from subjects exposed to, actively infected with, or recovered from COVID-19 were included in the dataset. The repertoires were released in a freely available public database intended as a resource for research on the immune response to SARS-CoV-2. Samples came from the ongoing ImmuneRACE study (first 160 participants) plus 1,254 subjects from 6 global collaborators. A de-identified subject ID, COVID-19 status, age in years and sex were almost always included in the sample metadata. Where available, HLA class I and class II types were taken from metadata supplied by the sample provider and were not determined by assay-based typing. The full study reports these points: How much clinical and demographic metadata was included differed by source and by participant, and the metadata was provided uncurated.

V was cut back by 1 base and J by 6 bases, leaving a gap of 10 bases between them. CDR1 and CDR2 were assigned from the germline V gene as MNHNS and SASEGT. The CDR3 covers 13 residues, taking in both the cysteine and the phenylalanine. Only the CDR3 region is kept as DNA, spanning 39 bases read in frame from base 1. Each collaborating institution followed its own protocols to collect whole blood in K2EDTA tubes. For TCRbeta analysis, collaborators shipped samples as frozen whole blood, isolated PBMCs, or DNA extracted from either of those sample types. The immunoSEQ Assay, a bias-controlled multiplex PCR, was used to amplify TCRbeta CDR3 regions from genomic DNA. As for the original processing: Nucleated cell counts per sample were estimated from amplification of reference gene primers within the assay. To quantify the absolute abundance of each unique TCRbeta CDR3 rearrangement, sequence reads were collapsed and filtered. Productive Simpson clonality was computed per sample as the square root of Simpson's diversity index over productive rearrangements. Not all clones reach the TCRdb copy of this immuneACCESS table, which keeps in-frame sequences only. Checked studies attribute under half of the gap to unresolved V genes and leave the rest unexplained. V, J and clone size are taken as reported in that table, and D and trimming were inferred from the DNA itself. The sample records 150,000 to 200,000 clones, approximately 84% of which are singletons. Clones ranked in the top ten supply around 14% of the sample.

The sequence is built from TRBV6-1 and TRBJ2-7; possibly the D gene is TRBD2, per 6 matching bases. The receptor was derived from an elderly woman with acute or convalescent COVID-19. Sequencing was done on a sample of peripheral blood. The DNA reads as follows: TGTGCCAGCAGTGAAGGGGCGGGAACCGAGCAGTACTTC. This gives the protein CASSEGAGTEQYF.